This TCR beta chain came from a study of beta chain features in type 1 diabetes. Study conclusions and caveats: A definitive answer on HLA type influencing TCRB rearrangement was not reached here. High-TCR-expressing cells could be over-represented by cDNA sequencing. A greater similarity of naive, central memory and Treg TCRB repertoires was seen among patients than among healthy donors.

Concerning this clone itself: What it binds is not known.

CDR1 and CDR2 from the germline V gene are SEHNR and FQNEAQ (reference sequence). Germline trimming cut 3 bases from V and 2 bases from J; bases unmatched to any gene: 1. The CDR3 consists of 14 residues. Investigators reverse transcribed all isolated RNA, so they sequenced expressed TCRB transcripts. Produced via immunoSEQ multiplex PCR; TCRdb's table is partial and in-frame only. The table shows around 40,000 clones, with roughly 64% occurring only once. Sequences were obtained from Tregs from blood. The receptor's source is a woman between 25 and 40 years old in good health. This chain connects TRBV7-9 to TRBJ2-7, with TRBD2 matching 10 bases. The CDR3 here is CASSLLAGAYEQYF. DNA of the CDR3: TGTGCCAGCAGCTTGCTAGCGGGGGCCTACGAGCAGTACTTC.